Detailed here is one T cell receptor beta chain. Its antigen is as yet unknown. The repertoire was sequenced with immunoSEQ multiplex PCR; TCRdb's copy has only in-frame clones and lacks some. This repertoire shows over 40,000 clones, approximately 83% found once; its top ten account for 0.38%. This sample is part of a study of OX40 agonist ivuxolimab in advanced cancers. This CDR3 has 15 residues. Germline CDR1 SGHDT, CDR2 YYEEEE. V was trimmed by 2 bases and J by 4 bases, leaving 13 bases between them. General observations from the study: Dosing at 0.1 to 3.0 mg/kg was accompanied by clonal expansion of CD4+ and CD8+ blood T cells by week 6. The expanded peripheral T cells' antigen specificity was not determined. Some nonresponders additionally presented with little normalized T-cell clonal expansion.

The chain employs TRBV5-6 and TRBJ1-5, with a tentative D call TRBD1 (5 bases). The material was CD4+ or CD8+ T cells sorted from blood, obtained in a trial of the OX40 agonist ivuxolimab. The receptor was derived from an adult with an advanced solid tumor such as melanoma, head and neck, liver or kidney cancer. The CDR3 reads CASSFGTGGNQPQHF. The CDR3 DNA follows: TGTGCCAGCAGCTTCGGAACAGGCGGTAATCAGCCCCAGCATTTT.